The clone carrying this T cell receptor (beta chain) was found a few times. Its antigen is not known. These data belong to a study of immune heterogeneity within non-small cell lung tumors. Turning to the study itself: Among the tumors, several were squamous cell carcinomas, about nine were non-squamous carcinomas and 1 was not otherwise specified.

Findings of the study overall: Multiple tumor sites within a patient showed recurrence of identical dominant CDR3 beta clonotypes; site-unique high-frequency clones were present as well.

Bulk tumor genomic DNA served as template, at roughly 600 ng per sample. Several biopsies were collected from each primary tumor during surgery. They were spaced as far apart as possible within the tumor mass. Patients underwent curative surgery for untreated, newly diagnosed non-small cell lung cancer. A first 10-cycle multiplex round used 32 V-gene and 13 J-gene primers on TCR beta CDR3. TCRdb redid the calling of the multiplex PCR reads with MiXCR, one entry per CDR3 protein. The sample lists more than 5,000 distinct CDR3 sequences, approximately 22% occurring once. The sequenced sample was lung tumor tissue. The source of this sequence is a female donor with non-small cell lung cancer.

CDR3 loop: CSARESNQQETQYF. For the CDR3, the DNA is TGCAGTGCTAGGGAAAGTAACCAGCAAGAGACCCAGTACTTC. This chain connects TRBV20-1 to TRBJ2-5; D is undetermined. CDR3 length equals 14 residues. V was cut by 3 bases and J by 2 bases, with 13 bases left in between. Germline lookup yields CDR1 DFQATT and CDR2 SNEGSKA (reference sequence).